This is a list of T cell receptor beta chains from one sample in a study of cytomegalovirus exposure and HLA in healthy donors. Only in-frame clones appear in the TCRdb table, and some are missing; sequencing was by immunoSEQ multiplex PCR. This table has about 150,000 clones, 75% to 90% appearing once. The sequencing sample was made of PBMCs. These receptors originate from a woman aged 18-30 years in good health and CMV-seronegative. CDR3s include the opening cysteine and the closing phenylalanine or tryptophan. Each record gives: D gene, V gene, clone size, J gene, CDR3 DNA, CDR3 protein. D genes are given only for firm matches. Only part of the rows carry a size: once, few, many, or a class if the clone is expanded.

>TRBD2|TRBV7-8|.|TRBJ2-1
TGTGCCGTACTAGCGGGTACCTACAATGAGCAGTTCTTC
CAVLAGTYNEQFF
>.|TRBV12-2|.|TRBJ2-1
TGTGCAAGTCGCTTCCTGGGCGCAACAGGGAAGCCATACAATGAGCAGTTCTTC
CASRFLGATGKPYNEQFF
>.|TRBV4-1|.|TRBJ1-5
TGCGCCAGCAGCCAAGGGGTCAGGGAGGGTAGCAATCAGCCCCAGCATTTT
CASSQGVREGSNQPQHF
>TRBD1|TRBV19|.|TRBJ2-5
TGTGCCAGTAGTAAGTTAGGACAGGGAGAAGAGACCCAGTACTTC
CASSKLGQGEETQYF
>TRBD2|TRBV5-1|few|TRBJ2-1
TGCGCCAGCAGCGTCACCGGGACTAGCGGCAATGAGCAGTTCTTC
CASSVTGTSGNEQFF
>TRBD1|TRBV5-6|.|TRBJ2-2
TGTGCCAGCAGCTCTCGTCCAGGGGGCGCAACCGGGGAGCTGTTTTTT
CASSSRPGGATGELFF
>TRBD2|TRBV4-1|.|TRBJ2-7
TGCGCCAGCAGGGACACTAGCGGGAACTACGAGCAGTACTTC
CASRDTSGNYEQYF
>TRBD2|TRBV27|.|TRBJ2-1
TGTGCCAGCAGTTTGCTAGCGGGAGGGCCGGGGTACAATGAGCAGTTCTTC
CASSLLAGGPGYNEQFF
>.|TRBV29-1|few|TRBJ1-1
TGCAGCGGGGGCGGGGACACTGAAGCTTTCTTT
CSGGGDTEAFF
>.|TRBV30|.|TRBJ2-7
TGTGCCTGCTCCCCCAGGGAGGCCCTCTACGAGCAGTACTTC
CACSPREALYEQYF
>TRBD1|TRBV10-3|.|TRBJ1-1
TGTGCCATCAGGGGACAGGGAGGCGCTGAAGCTTTCTTT
CAIRGQGGAEAFF
>.|TRBV7-7|once|TRBJ1-2
TGTGCCAGCAACAACAGGGTTGGGAACTATGGCTACACCTTC
CASNNRVGNYGYTF
>.|TRBV10-1|once|TRBJ1-1
TGCGCCAGCAGCCCTGACAGGCGATTGGGTGAAGCTTTCTTT
CASSPDRRLGEAFF
>TRBD2|TRBV6-5|.|TRBJ2-7
TGTGCCAGCAGGGCCCCGGGACTAGCCTACGAGCAGTACTTC
CASRAPGLAYEQYF
>TRBD2|TRBV29-1|.|TRBJ2-7
TGCAGCGTTTTTCGTGGGGGGGATGAGCAGTACTTC
CSVFRGGDEQYF
>TRBD1|TRBV7-9|.|TRBJ2-4
TGTGCCAGCAGCTTTGCAGGGGGCGGAAACATTCAGTACTTC
CASSFAGGGNIQYF
>TRBD1|TRBV11-3|.|TRBJ2-7
TGTGCCAGCAGCTCGCGGACAGGCTACGAGCAGTACTTC
CASSSRTGYEQYF
>.|TRBV5-1|.|TRBJ2-1
TGCGCCAGCAGCTTGGACCTCGCCGGTCCTAATAAGCAGTTCTTC
CASSLDLAGPNKQFF
>.|TRBV10-1|.|TRBJ2-4
TGCGCCAGCAGTGAGGTCCTCATTCAGTACTTC
CASSEVLIQYF
>.|TRBV14|.|TRBJ2-2
TGTGCCAGCACCCAGCGGGCGCCAAGGACCGGGGAGCTGTTTTTT
CASTQRAPRTGELFF
>.|TRBV2|.|TRBJ1-2
TGTGCCAGCAGTGATAGGGGCAACTATGGCTACACCTTC
CASSDRGNYGYTF
>.|TRBV5-1|.|TRBJ2-1
TGCGCCAGCAGCTTCGAGAGCTATGAGCAGTTCTTC
CASSFESYEQFF
>TRBD1|TRBV7-9|once|TRBJ1-2
TGTGCCAGCAGCTCCCGCGGGACAGAAGCGGAGAATGGCTACACCTTC
CASSSRGTEAENGYTF
>.|TRBV4-1|few|TRBJ2-1
TGCGCCAGCAGCCAAGATGGTGTTGGCCCCAGGGCCTCCTACAATGAGCAGTTCTTC
CASSQDGVGPRASYNEQFF
>.|TRBV18|.|TRBJ1-4
TGTGCCAGCTCACCCCCCTCGCAGGATGAAAAACTGTTTTTT
CASSPPSQDEKLFF
>.|TRBV6-6|few|TRBJ2-2
TGTGCCAGCAGTACCCAGGAGGGGAACACCGGGGAGCTGTTTTTT
CASSTQEGNTGELFF
>.|TRBV2|.|TRBJ2-3
TGTGCCAGCAGTGAAACCCCGGGACTCACCACAGATACGCAGTATTTT
CASSETPGLTTDTQYF
>.|TRBV7-9|.|TRBJ1-5
TGTTCCAGCAGCCCCAACACAGGGTTAGTTCAGCCCCAGCATTTT
CSSSPNTGLVQPQHF
>.|TRBV19|.|TRBJ1-2
TGTGCCAGTAGCCCAGGGGTGAAGCGCTATGGCTACACCTTC
CASSPGVKRYGYTF
>TRBD2|TRBV5-1|few|TRBJ2-3
TGCGCCAGCAGCTTAGCGGGGGGCACAGATACGCAGTATTTT
CASSLAGGTDTQYF
>.|TRBV4-1|few|TRBJ1-1
TGCGCCAGCAGCCAAGTAGTGCAAACTGAAGCTTTCTTT
CASSQVVQTEAFF
>TRBD1|TRBV5-1|once|TRBJ2-7
TGCGCCAGCAGCCCCACCCCGACAGGGAGCTCCTACGAGCAGTACTTC
CASSPTPTGSSYEQYF
>.|TRBV6-5|.|TRBJ1-4
TGTGCCAGCAGTTACTCGGGGAGATTAGCTAATGAAAAACTGTTTTTT
CASSYSGRLANEKLFF
>.|TRBV27|.|TRBJ2-7
TGTGCCAGCACTCGAGGTGTCGAGCAGTACTTC
CASTRGVEQYF
>TRBD2|TRBV5-1|.|TRBJ2-5
TGCGCCAGCAGCTTGATGGGCCTAGCGGGGCCCCAAGAGACCCAGTACTTC
CASSLMGLAGPQETQYF
>TRBD1|TRBV29-1|few|TRBJ2-1
TGCAGCGTTGAAGGACAGGGGACTTCATCTCTTCAGTTCTTC
CSVEGQGTSSLQFF
>.|TRBV19|.|TRBJ1-1
TGTGCCAGTAGTATCTTGGGAAGGGGGAACACTGAAGCTTTCTTT
CASSILGRGNTEAFF
>.|TRBV7-2|.|TRBJ2-1
TGTGCCAGCAGCTTCCCCGTGGGACACATATCCTACAATGAGCAGTTCTTC
CASSFPVGHISYNEQFF
>.|TRBV2|few|TRBJ2-1
TGTGCCAGCAGTGAAATAGATCAGCAGTTCTTC
CASSEIDQQFF
>.|TRBV5-1|.|TRBJ1-6
TGCGCCAGCAGCTTGGGTTTGAGCTCCTATAATTCACCCCTCCACTTT
CASSLGLSSYNSPLHF
>TRBD1|TRBV5-1|.|TRBJ2-7
TGCGCCAGCAGCGTGGGGACAGGGGGTATTAAGGAGCAGTACTTC
CASSVGTGGIKEQYF
>TRBD2|TRBV12-5|.|TRBJ2-3
TGTGCTAGTGGGACGGGGCTAGCGGGAGGGGATACGCAGTATTTT
CASGTGLAGGDTQYF
>TRBD2|TRBV5-6|.|TRBJ2-5
TGTGCCAGCAGCGATATAGCGGGGGGGCGAGAGACCCAGTACTTC
CASSDIAGGRETQYF
>.|TRBV28|.|TRBJ1-4
TGTGCCAGCAGTTCAGGAATCGACAGTGTAAATGAAAAACTGTTTTTT
CASSSGIDSVNEKLFF
>TRBD1|TRBV5-1|.|TRBJ1-4
TGCGCCAGCAGCTCCACAGGGGAGTTGGAAAAACTGTTTTTT
CASSSTGELEKLFF
>TRBD1|TRBV2|.|TRBJ1-5
TGTGCCAGCAGTGAATTCGGGACAGGGACTCCCCAGCATTTT
CASSEFGTGTPQHF
>TRBD2|TRBV5-1|.|TRBJ2-1
TGCGCCAGCAGCAGACTAGCGGCTGGGGATGAGCAGTTCTTC
CASSRLAAGDEQFF
>TRBD1|TRBV2|once|TRBJ2-5
TGTGCCAGCAGGGGACAGGGCCTCCAAGAGACCCAGTACTTC
CASRGQGLQETQYF
>.|TRBV28|.|TRBJ2-7
TGTGCCAGCAGTTTGGTCCTTGGGGGCCGTGAGCAGTACTTC
CASSLVLGGREQYF
>.|TRBV28|.|TRBJ1-5
TGTGCCAGCACTCTACCCCAGGGTAAACAGCCCCAGCATTTT
CASTLPQGKQPQHF